These 21 T cell receptor beta chains were sequenced from one sample in a study of shared clonotypes between healthy human individuals. Measured with immunoSEQ multiplex PCR; TCRdb has only the in-frame clones, and not every one. The sample gives 1,400,000 or so clones, roughly 98.5% of which show up once; about 0.35% is in the top ten. Source material: naive CD4+ T cells sorted from blood. The subset is: CD45RA+ positively selected. These receptors came from a man under 40 in good health.

The rearrangement uses TRBV5-4 and TRBJ2-1, with 8 bases fitting TRBD2. Unmatched junction bases numbered 7, after V lost 2 bases and J lost 6 bases. CDR1 is SGHNT and CDR2 is YYREEE in the germline V gene (reference sequence). The CDR3 consists of 15 residues. The chain's CDR3 is CASSFAGRVLNEQFF. The CDR3 coding sequence is TGTGCCAGCAGCTTCGCCGGGAGGGTCCTCAATGAGCAGTTCTTC.

The chain joins TRBV5-4 to TRBJ2-2, with D hard to call. This CDR3 is built from 13 residues. V was cut by 6 bases and J by 4 bases, with 10 bases left in between. CDR1 and CDR2 from the germline V gene are SGHNT and YYREEE (reference sequence). The CDR3 here is CASKRRATGELFF. CDR3 in DNA: TGTGCCAGCAAGCGTCGGGCCACCGGGGAGCTGTTTTTT. The full variable domain, its missing parts supplied by reference TRBV5-4 and TRBJ2-2, is ETGVTQSPTHLIKTRGQQVTLRCSSQSGHNTVSWYQQALGQGPQFIFQYYREEENGRGNFPPRFSGLQFPNYSSELNVNALELDDSALYLCASKRRATGELFFGEGSRLTVL.

The gene calls are TRBV11-3 and TRBJ2-5; 11 bases match TRBD2. V lost 4 bases and J lost 5; bases outside the gene matches: 6. The germline gives CDR1 SGHNT, CDR2 YENEEA. CDR3 length equals 15 residues. CDR3 in amino acids: CASSYSGRARETQYF. The CDR3, as DNA: TGTGCCAGCAGCTATAGCGGGAGGGCCAGGGAGACCCAGTACTTC.

The rearrangement links TRBV18 to TRBJ1-1; possibly TRBD1 for D (6 bases). CDR3 size: 12 residues. Germline V gene sequence: CDR1 KGHSH, CDR2 LQKENI. V was clipped by 6 bases and J by 5 bases, with 10 bases between them. In DNA form, the CDR3 reads TGTGCCAGCTCGCTAGACAGGACTGAAGCTTTCTTT. This codes for CASSLDRTEAFF.

The chain joins TRBV5-4 to TRBJ2-1, with 12 bases fitting TRBD2. Per the germline V gene, CDR1 is SGHNT and CDR2 is YYREEE (reference sequence). Trimming cost V 4 bases and J 4 bases; bases outside gene matches: 9. CDR3 size: 17 residues. CDR3 sequence reads: CASSVDTGTSGYNEQFF. The CDR3 bases are TGTGCCAGCAGCGTGGATACTGGGACTAGCGGGTACAATGAGCAGTTCTTC.

The chain recombines TRBV25-1 with TRBJ2-1, with TRBD1 matching over 7 bases. CDR1 and CDR2 (germline): MGHDK, SYGVNS. After removal of 7 bases from V and 6 bases from J, the junction contained 6 bases not matched to a gene. The CDR3 is made up of 13 amino acids. The CDR3 region has the DNA TGTGCCAGCAACCCCCCAGGGGGCAATGAGCAGTTCTTC. Translation: CASNPPGGNEQFF.

This chain uses TRBV10-3 with TRBJ2-3, with 9 bases lining up with TRBD2. CDR1 is ENHRY and CDR2 is SYGVKD in the germline V gene. V gave up 6 bases and J gave up 2 bases; unmatched junction bases: 9. The CDR3 consists of 16 residues. The CDR3 region is CAISVTASGATDTQYF. The CDR3 DNA is TGTGCCATCAGCGTGACGGCTAGCGGGGCCACAGATACGCAGTATTTT.

This clone was found once. This chain joins TRBV18 and TRBJ2-3; no definite D call. From germline, CDR1 is KGHSH and CDR2 LQKENI. The CDR3 has 13 amino acids. V lost 3 bases to trimming and J lost 6 bases, with 10 bases between them. The CDR3 is CASSPDTADTQYF. The CDR3 DNA is TGTGCCAGCTCACCCGACACCGCCGATACGCAGTATTTT.

The gene calls are TRBV5-1 and TRBJ2-5; D uncertain. V lost 4 bases and J lost 2, with 12 bases in between. The germline CDR1 and CDR2 sequences are SGHRS and YFSETQ. The CDR3 covers 14 residues. The CDR3 DNA is TGCGCCAGCAGCCCTCCCGGTCGGCAAGAGACCCAGTACTTC. Its protein is CASSPPGRQETQYF.

The CDR3 region is CASIPAAVSYEQYF. The CDR3 nucleotides are TGTGCCAGCATCCCCGCGGCAGTCTCCTACGAGCAGTACTTC. V gene TRBV28 combines with J gene TRBJ2-7; the D is unclear. CDR3 length: 14 residues. Trimming cost V 7 bases and J 0 bases, with 13 bases left between them. Germline V gene data show CDR1 as MDHEN and CDR2 as SYDVKM.

The V gene is TRBV7-2, the J gene TRBJ2-7; 8 bases align to TRBD2. V trimming: 4 bases; J trimming: 12 bases; junction bases outside the gene matches: 8. The CDR3 extends over 12 amino acids. Germline V gene data show CDR1 as SGHTA and CDR2 as FQGNSA. The CDR3 coding sequence is TGTGCCAGCAGCTCCCCGGGGGGGGAGAGGTACTTC. It encodes CASSSPGGERYF.

This clone was picked up a small number of times. The chain has TRBV25-1 and TRBJ1-1; D gene ambiguous. The germline V and J ends were trimmed by 5 bases and 1 base, with 8 bases remaining between them. Germline CDR1 reads MGHDK; CDR2 reads SYGVNS. CDR3 length equals 13 residues. As DNA, the CDR3 is TGTGCCAGCAGTTTTCGGGGGAACACTGAAGCTTTCTTT. It translates to CASSFRGNTEAFF.

The chain recombines TRBV7-9 with TRBJ2-7; possible D gene TRBD2, 5 bases. Between the trimmed V and J ends, which lost 5 bases and 3 bases, there was a span of 17 bases. There are 15 residues in the CDR3. Germline V gene lookup returns CDR1 SEHNR and CDR2 FQNEAQ (reference sequence). The CDR3 region is CASSPLSAGIYEQYF. The CDR3, as DNA: TGTGCCAGCAGCCCCCTCAGCGCCGGGATCTACGAGCAGTACTTC.

The chain couples TRBV10-3 to TRBJ2-2; 8 bases are shared with TRBD1. The V and J ends lost 6 bases and 2 bases, in that order; junction bases with no gene match: 5. CDR3 length equals 15 residues. Germline CDR1 reads ENHRY; CDR2 reads SYGVKD. CDR3: CAIREGQANTGELFF. CDR3 DNA: TGTGCCATCAGGGAGGGACAGGCTAACACCGGGGAGCTGTTTTTT.

The rearrangement uses TRBV5-6 and TRBJ2-7; 8 bases agree with TRBD1. The CDR3 has 15 residues. In germline, CDR1 is SGHDT, CDR2 YYEEEE. Trimming took 0 bases from V and 1 from J; bases not matched to a gene: 3. The CDR3 nucleotides are TGTGCCAGCAGCTTGGGGGACAGGTTATCCTACGAGCAGTACTTC. It translates to CASSLGDRLSYEQYF.

J is TRBJ2-7 and V is TRBV14; 8 nucleotides align to TRBD2. Germline CDR1 and CDR2: SGHDN and FVKESK. Unmatched junction bases numbered 11, after V lost 1 base and J lost 3 bases. This CDR3 has 17 amino acids. As DNA, the CDR3 is TGTGCCAGCAGCCAAGGCGGGGGGTGGCTGCCCTACTACGAGCAGTACTTC. Protein: CASSQGGGWLPYYEQYF.

This clone has just one count. Different DNA sequences within this sample yield the same CDR3. The chain has TRBV5-4 and TRBJ1-2; maybe TRBD1 (5 bases). The CDR3 covers 14 residues. V gave up 4 bases and J gave up 0 bases, with 10 bases separating them. CDR1 is SGHNT, CDR2 YYREEE, per germline (reference sequence). CDR3 DNA: TGTGCCAGCAGCCTAGACAGAGCTAACTATGGCTACACCTTC. Amino acid sequence: CASSLDRANYGYTF.

As concerns this clone: This specimen includes other DNA sequences encoding the same CDR3. The genes are TRBV7-9 and TRBJ2-7; 8 nucleotides agree with TRBD1. The V gene's germline CDR1 is SEHNR and CDR2 FQNEAQ (reference sequence). The V and J ends lost 5 bases and 3 bases, in that order; junction bases with no gene match: 6. This CDR3 has 14 residues. In DNA, the CDR3 is TGTGCCAGCAGCCCCGGGACAGGTAACTACGAGCAGTACTTC. It yields the protein CASSPGTGNYEQYF. The variable domain in full, completed from reference TRBV7-9 and TRBJ2-7, reads DTGVSQNPRHKITKRGQNVTFRCDPISEHNRLYWYRQTLGQGPEFLTYFQNEAQLEKSRLLSDRFSAERPKGSFSTLEIQRTEQGDSAMYLCASSPGTGNYEQYFGPGTRLTVT.

J is TRBJ2-4 and V is TRBV15; D unresolved. The length of the CDR3 is 17 residues. Germline V CDR1 and CDR2: LNHNV, YYDKDF (reference sequence). Trimming took off 0 bases at V and 0 bases at J, with 12 bases between the two ends. CDR3 in DNA: TGTGCCACCAGCAGAGATTTTGGGAAGCTAGCCAAAAACATTCAGTACTTC. It encodes CATSRDFGKLAKNIQYF.

The V and J genes are TRBV5-6 and TRBJ1-1; TRBD1 matches 8 bases. This CDR3 comprises 14 residues. The ends lost 5 bases at V and 4 bases at J; junction bases unmatched: 7. Germline CDR1 reads SGHDT; CDR2 reads YYEEEE. Here the CDR3 DNA reads TGTGCCAGCAGTCGGACAGGGTTGGGCACTGAAGCTTTCTTT. Protein product: CASSRTGLGTEAFF.

V and J are TRBV28 and TRBJ1-2; the D is unclear. The CDR3 is made up of 15 amino acids. Germline V gene sequence: CDR1 MDHEN, CDR2 SYDVKM. V lost 2 bases to trimming and J lost 2 bases, with 12 bases between them. CDR3 amino acids: CASSLRFSPNYGYTF. CDR3 sequence (DNA): TGTGCCAGCAGTTTAAGGTTTTCTCCCAACTATGGCTACACCTTC.